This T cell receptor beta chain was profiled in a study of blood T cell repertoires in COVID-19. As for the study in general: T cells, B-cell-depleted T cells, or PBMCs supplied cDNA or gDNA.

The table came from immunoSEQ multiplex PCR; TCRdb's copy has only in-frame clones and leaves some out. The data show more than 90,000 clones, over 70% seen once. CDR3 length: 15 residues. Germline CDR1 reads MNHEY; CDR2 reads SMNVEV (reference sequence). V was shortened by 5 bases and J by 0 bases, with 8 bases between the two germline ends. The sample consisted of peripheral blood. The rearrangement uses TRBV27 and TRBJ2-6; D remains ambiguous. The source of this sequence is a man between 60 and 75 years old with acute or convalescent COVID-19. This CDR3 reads CASSEFNSGANVLTF. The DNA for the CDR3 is TGTGCCAGCAGTGAGTTCAACTCTGGGGCCAACGTCCTGACTTTC. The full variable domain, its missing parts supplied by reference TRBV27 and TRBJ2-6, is EAQVTQNPRYLITVTGKKLTVTCSQNMNHEYMSWYRQDPGLGLRQIYYSMNVEVTDKGDVPEGYKVSRKEKRNFPLILESPSPNQTSLYFCASSEFNSGANVLTFGAGSRLTVL.